This T cell receptor (beta chain) is drawn from a study of cytomegalovirus exposure and HLA in healthy donors. Trimming cost V 4 bases and J 7 bases; bases outside gene matches: 15. The CDR3 loop spans 17 amino acids. Germline CDR1 reads MNHEY; CDR2 reads SMNVEV (reference sequence). The PCR was carried out with 60 Vbeta primers and 13 Jbeta primers. Per the original methods: It was a later analysis that counted tens of millions of unique TCR beta chains, of which approximately 9.9 million were shared. Data came from immunoSEQ multiplex PCR; TCRdb stores just in-frame clones and leaves some out. D and trimming come from the DNA, and the V and J calls and clone size come from that table. The profile shows 280,000 or so clones, 80% to 90% of them singletons.

This chain links TRBV27 with TRBJ2-1; TRBD1 agrees at 8 bases. Sequencing was performed on PBMCs. The receptor was derived from a woman between 18 and 29 years old in good health and CMV-seronegative. The CDR3 here is CASSSYWPGQGKNEQFF. Written as DNA, the CDR3 is TGTGCCAGCAGTTCATACTGGCCCGGACAGGGAAAAAATGAGCAGTTCTTC.